Listed below are T cell receptor beta chains from one sample, sequenced in a study of blood T cell repertoires in COVID-19. Assay: immunoSEQ multiplex PCR; the TCRdb copy retains only in-frame clones and omits some. The repertoire includes tens of thousands of clones, 88% of them detected once, and about 3.8% sits in the top ten. Sequencing was done on a sample of peripheral blood. These receptors all come from a human donor in a cohort sampled during active COVID-19. Each CDR3 is given with its conserved first and last residue. The D gene is left open where the match is weak. Clone size is given for some rows only: seen once, a few or many times, or a class if the clone is expanded.

abundance	j_gene	v_gene	d_gene	CDR3aa	CDR3nt
-	TRBJ2-5	TRBV7-2	TRBD2	CASSLGAGGREETQYF	TGTGCCAGCAGCTTAGGAGCGGGGGGGCGGGAGGAGACCCAGTACTTC
-	TRBJ2-7	TRBV5-1	TRBD2	CASSLSPTSGSTYEQYF	TGCGCCAGCAGCTTGTCGCCGACTAGCGGGTCGACCTACGAGCAGTACTTC
once	TRBJ1-1	TRBV18	TRBD1	CASSPRTGENTEAFF	TGTGCCAGCTCACCAAGGACAGGGGAGAACACTGAAGCTTTCTTT
-	TRBJ2-7	TRBV19	-	CASSIGAGYEQYF	TGTGCCAGTAGTATAGGGGCAGGCTACGAGCAGTACTTC
-	TRBJ2-7	TRBV10-3	-	CAISEVSSYEQYF	TGTGCCATCAGTGAGGTTAGCTCCTACGAGCAGTACTTC
-	TRBJ2-1	TRBV7-2	TRBD2	CASSSWTSGGRNEQFF	TGTGCCAGCAGCTCCTGGACTAGCGGGGGACGCAATGAGCAGTTCTTC
-	TRBJ2-2	TRBV18	-	CASSRGQGNTGELFF	TGTGCCAGCTCGCGTGGACAAGGGAACACCGGGGAGCTGTTTTTT
-	TRBJ1-1	TRBV30	-	CAWGRTEAFF	TGTGCCTGGGGGAGGACTGAAGCTTTCTTT
-	TRBJ1-1	TRBV7-2	TRBD1	CASSFGQGHTEAFF	TGTGCCAGCAGCTTCGGACAGGGCCACACTGAAGCTTTCTTT
-	TRBJ2-3	TRBV7-2	TRBD2	CASSSRTSGIDTQYF	TGTGCCAGCAGCTCACGGACTAGCGGGATAGATACGCAGTATTTT
-	TRBJ2-3	TRBV20-1	-	CSASLGATDTQYF	TGCAGTGCTAGTCTGGGGGCCACAGATACGCAGTATTTT
-	TRBJ2-7	TRBV24-1	-	CATSDGGLGSYEQYF	TGTGCCACCAGTGATGGGGGACTCGGGTCCTACGAGCAGTACTTC
-	TRBJ2-7	TRBV27	-	CASNDKGTAMFYEQYF	TGTGCCAGCAACGATAAAGGAACAGCTATGTTCTACGAGCAGTACTTC
-	TRBJ2-5	TRBV11-3	-	CASSWGLKSQETQYF	TGTGCCAGCAGCTGGGGACTGAAATCCCAAGAGACCCAGTACTTC
-	TRBJ1-4	TRBV4-2	-	CASSQEGTATNEKLFF	TGTGCCAGCAGCCAAGAGGGGACTGCCACGAATGAAAAACTGTTTTTT
-	TRBJ1-1	TRBV19	-	CASSTGLVNTEAFF	TGTGCCAGTAGTACAGGGTTAGTGAACACTGAAGCTTTCTTT
-	TRBJ2-7	TRBV2	TRBD1	CASIWTGGPEQYF	TGTGCCAGCATATGGACAGGGGGACCCGAGCAGTACTTC